The 3 T cell receptor beta chains reported below all come from one sample, sequenced in a study of T-cell memory formation after mild COVID-19. TCRdb independently ran MiXCR on the 5' RACE reads; one entry per CDR3 protein. Of more than 55,000 distinct CDR3 sequences in the sample, approximately 9.5% were seen once. The material sequenced was PBMCs or a T cell subset sorted from them (not recorded which). Every receptor here comes from a man aged 18-30 years who had mild COVID-19 (a few samples of this study predate the infection). Cell type and time point are not known.

This clonotype was detected many times. The rearrangement uses TRBV7-8 and TRBJ2-1, with TRBD2 matching over 15 bases. The V gene's germline CDR1 is SGHVS and CDR2 FQNEAQ. The CDR3 extends over 15 amino acids. The junction had 0 bases not matched to a gene; V was cut back by 5 bases and J by 4 bases. The CDR3 coding sequence is TGTGCCAGCAGCGGGACTAGCGGGGGGTACAATGAGCAGTTCTTC. Protein: CASSGTSGGYNEQFF.

This clonotype was found many times. The V call is TRBV12-3 or TRBV12-4, the J call TRBJ2-5, with D hard to call. The CDR3 contains 12 residues. This chain's CDR3 is CASALDRETQYF. The CDR3 DNA reads as TGTGCGTCGGCCCTCGACCGGGAGACCCAGTACTTC.

This clonotype has just a few counts. V gene TRBV6-1 combines with J gene TRBJ2-1; D call uncertain. The CDR3 covers 15 residues. Per germline, CDR1 MNHNS and CDR2 SASEGT. Trimming removed 2 bases from V and 0 bases from J, with 8 bases in between. The CDR3: CASSESGGSYNEQFF. The CDR3 DNA is TGTGCCAGCAGTGAATCCGGCGGCTCCTACAATGAGCAGTTCTTC.